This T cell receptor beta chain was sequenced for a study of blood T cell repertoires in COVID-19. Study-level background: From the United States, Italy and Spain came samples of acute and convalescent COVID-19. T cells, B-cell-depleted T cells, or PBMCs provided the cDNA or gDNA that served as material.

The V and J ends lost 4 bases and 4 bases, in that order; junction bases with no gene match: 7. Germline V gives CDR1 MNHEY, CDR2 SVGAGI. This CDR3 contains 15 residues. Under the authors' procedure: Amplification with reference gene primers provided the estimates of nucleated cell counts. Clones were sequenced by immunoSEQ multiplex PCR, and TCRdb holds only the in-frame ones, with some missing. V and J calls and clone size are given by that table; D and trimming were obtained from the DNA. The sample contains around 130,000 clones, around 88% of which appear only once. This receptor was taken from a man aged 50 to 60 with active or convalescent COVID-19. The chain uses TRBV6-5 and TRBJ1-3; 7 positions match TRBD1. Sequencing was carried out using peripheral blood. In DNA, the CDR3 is TGTGCCAGCAGTTGGGACAGCGTACCAGGAAACACCATATATTTT. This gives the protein CASSWDSVPGNTIYF.